This record looks at one T cell receptor beta chain sequence and its context. The antigen is unknown. The sample is drawn from a study of STAT5B mutations in CD4+ large granular lymphocyte leukemia. Study overall: The CDR3 'QG' motif was associated with a particular HLA allele among healthy donors. Study conclusions and caveats: Compared with healthy controls (2/35), patient top clones favored TRBV06 (8/27).

There are 16 residues in the CDR3. The germline CDR1 and CDR2 sequences are SGHAT and FQNNGV. V was pared by 5 bases and J by 6 bases, with 15 bases of the junction left unmatched. Sequencing was at survey level. Sequencing used immunoSEQ multiplex PCR; TCRdb keeps in-frame clones, though not all of them. The sample records fewer than 40,000 clones, around nine tenths being singletons. Control samples were healthy donors' buffy coats. The rearrangement uses TRBV11-2 and TRBJ2-5, with TRBD1 identical over 7 bases. The sample comprised CD4+ T cells from blood buffy coats. The source of this sequence is a human donor in good health. Here the CDR3 reads CASSTLTGAVGKTQYF. The CDR3 coding sequence is TGTGCCAGCAGCACGCTAACAGGGGCGGTCGGGAAGACCCAGTACTTC.